This TCR beta chain derives from a study of breast tumors, draining lymph nodes, adjacent tissues. There are a few counts of this clonotype. What it binds is not known. The CDR3 has 12 amino acids. In germline, CDR1 is MDHEN, CDR2 SYDVKM. V dropped 3 bases and J dropped 15; count of bases not matched to a gene: 7. TCRdb reprocessed the multiplex PCR reads with MiXCR, giving one entry per CDR3 protein. The sample yields some 130,000 distinct CDR3 sequences, about 20% seen once. Regarding the study as a whole: Tumor and nontumor repertoires were significantly more similar in luminal-like than in basal-like breast cancer. That most tumor T cells come from lymph nodes remained unproven. The data were judged consistent with most tumor T cells coming from lymph node and expanding in tumor.

Axillary draining lymph nodes of breast cancer patients supplied the node samples. The chain has TRBV28 and TRBJ2-1; 8 bases align to TRBD2. The sample was axillary lymph node tissue. The receptor was isolated from a female donor with breast cancer. Some clones in this sample may be carry-over from other donors' samples. The CDR3 protein is CASSLPGTRRFF. The CDR3, as DNA: TGTGCCAGCAGTTTGCCCGGGACTAGGCGGTTCTTC.